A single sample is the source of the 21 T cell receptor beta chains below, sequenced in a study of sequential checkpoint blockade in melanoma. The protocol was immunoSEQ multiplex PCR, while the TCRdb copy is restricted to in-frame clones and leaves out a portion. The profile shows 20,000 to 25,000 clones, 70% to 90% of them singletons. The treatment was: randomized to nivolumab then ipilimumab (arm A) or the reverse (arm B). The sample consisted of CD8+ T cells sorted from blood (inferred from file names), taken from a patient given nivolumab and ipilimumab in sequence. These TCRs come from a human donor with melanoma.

CDR3 loop: CASSLTSGFRDEQFF. The CDR3 region has the DNA TGTGCCAGCAGTCTTACTAGCGGGTTTCGGGATGAGCAGTTCTTC. The chain recombines TRBV2 with TRBJ2-1, with 9 bases matching TRBD2. CDR1 SNHLY and CDR2 FYNNEI come from the germline V gene. The CDR3 extends over 15 amino acids. The J segment lost 8 bases and the V segment lost 5 bases, leaving 10 bases of the junction unmatched.

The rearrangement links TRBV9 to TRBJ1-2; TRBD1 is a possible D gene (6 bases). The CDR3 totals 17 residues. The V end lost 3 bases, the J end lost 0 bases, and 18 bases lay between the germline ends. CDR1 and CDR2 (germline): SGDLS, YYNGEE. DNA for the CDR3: TGTGCCAGCAGCGCCGCCTCAGGGGCAGTAGCTAACTATGGCTACACCTTC. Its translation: CASSAASGAVANYGYTF.

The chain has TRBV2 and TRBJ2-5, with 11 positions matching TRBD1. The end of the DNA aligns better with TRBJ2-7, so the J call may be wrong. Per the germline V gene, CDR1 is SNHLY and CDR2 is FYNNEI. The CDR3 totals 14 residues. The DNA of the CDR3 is TGTGCCAGCAGTCCGGGACAGGGGGGATACGAGCAGTACTTC. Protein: CASSPGQGGYEQYF.

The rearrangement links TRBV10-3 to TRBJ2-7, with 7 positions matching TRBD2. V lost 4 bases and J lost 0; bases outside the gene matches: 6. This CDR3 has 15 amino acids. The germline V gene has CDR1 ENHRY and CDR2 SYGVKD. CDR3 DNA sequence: TGTGCCATCAGTGGGAGCGGGATCCTCTCCTACGAGCAGTACTTC. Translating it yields CAISGSGILSYEQYF.

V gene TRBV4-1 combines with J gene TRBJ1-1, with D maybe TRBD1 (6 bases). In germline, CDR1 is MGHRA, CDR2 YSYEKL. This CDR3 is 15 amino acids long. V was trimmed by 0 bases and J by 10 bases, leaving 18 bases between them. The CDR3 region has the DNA TGCGCCAGCAGCCAAGAATCCTCCAGGGGTAGGGGAGCTTTCTTT. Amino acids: CASSQESSRGRGAFF.

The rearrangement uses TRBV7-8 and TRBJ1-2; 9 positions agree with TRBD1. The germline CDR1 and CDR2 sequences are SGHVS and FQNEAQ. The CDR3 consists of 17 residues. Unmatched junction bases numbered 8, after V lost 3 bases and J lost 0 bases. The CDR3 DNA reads TGTGCCAGCAGCTTTTACCGGGACAGGGCCACTAACTATGGCTACACCTTC. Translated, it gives CASSFYRDRATNYGYTF. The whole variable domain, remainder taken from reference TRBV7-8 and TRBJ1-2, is GAGVSQSPRYKVAKRGQDVALRCDPISGHVSLFWYQQALGQGPEFLTYFQNEAQLDKSGLPSDRFFAERPEGSVSTLKIQRTQQEDSAVYLCASSFYRDRATNYGYTFGSGTRLTVV.

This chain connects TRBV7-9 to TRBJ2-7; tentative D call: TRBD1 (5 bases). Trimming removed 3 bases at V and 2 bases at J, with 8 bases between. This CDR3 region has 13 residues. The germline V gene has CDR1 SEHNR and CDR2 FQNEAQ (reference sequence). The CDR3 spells CASSFKGTYEQYF. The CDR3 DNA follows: TGTGCCAGCAGCTTCAAGGGGACCTACGAGCAGTACTTC.

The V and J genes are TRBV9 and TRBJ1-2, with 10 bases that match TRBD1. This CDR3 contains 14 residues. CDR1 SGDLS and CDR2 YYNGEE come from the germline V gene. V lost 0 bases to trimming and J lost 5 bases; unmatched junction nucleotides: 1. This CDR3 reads CASSVGGQGYGYTF. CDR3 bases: TGTGCCAGCAGCGTAGGGGGACAGGGGTATGGCTACACCTTC.

In DNA form, the CDR3 reads TGTGCCAGCAGTTTATTCGGACAGGGTGGTACAGATACGCAGTATTTT. This gives the protein CASSLFGQGGTDTQYF. This chain connects TRBV27 to TRBJ2-3, with TRBD1 matching 8 bases. This CDR3 spans 16 amino acids. J gave up 3 bases and V 1 base, and 6 bases lay outside the gene matches. Germline V gives CDR1 MNHEY, CDR2 SMNVEV (reference sequence).

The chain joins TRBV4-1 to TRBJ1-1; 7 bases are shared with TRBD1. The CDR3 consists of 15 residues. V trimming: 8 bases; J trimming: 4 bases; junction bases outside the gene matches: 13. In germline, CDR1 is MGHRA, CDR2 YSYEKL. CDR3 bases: TGCGCCAGCTCCCACAGGGGTGGGGGTTTCACTGAAGCTTTCTTT. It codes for CASSHRGGGFTEAFF.

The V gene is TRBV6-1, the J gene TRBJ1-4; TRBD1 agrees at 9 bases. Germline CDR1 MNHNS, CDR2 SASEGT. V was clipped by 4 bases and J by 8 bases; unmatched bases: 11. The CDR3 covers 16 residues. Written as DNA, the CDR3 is TGTGCCAGCAGTGGACAGGGGGGCCCTTGGAACGAAAAACTGTTTTTT. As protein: CASSGQGGPWNEKLFF.

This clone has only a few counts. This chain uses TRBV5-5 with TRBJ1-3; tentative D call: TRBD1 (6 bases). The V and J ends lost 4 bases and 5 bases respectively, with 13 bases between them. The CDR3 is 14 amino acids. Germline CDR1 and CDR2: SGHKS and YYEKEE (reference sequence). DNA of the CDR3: TGTGCCAGCAGCATAGGGACAAGCCGAAACACCATATATTTT. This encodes CASSIGTSRNTIYF. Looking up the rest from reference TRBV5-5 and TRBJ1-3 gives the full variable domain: DAGVTQSPTHLIKTRGQQVTLRCSPISGHKSVSWYQQVLGQGPQFIFQYYEKEERGRGNFPDRFSARQFPNYSSELNVNALLLGDSALYLCASSIGTSRNTIYFGEGSWLTVV.

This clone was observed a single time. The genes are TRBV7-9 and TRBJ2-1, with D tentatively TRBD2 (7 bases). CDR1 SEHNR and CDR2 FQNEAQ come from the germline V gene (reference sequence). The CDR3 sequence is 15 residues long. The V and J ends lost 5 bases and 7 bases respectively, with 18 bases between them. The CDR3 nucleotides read TGTGCCAGCAGCGCCTTGGGGGGGCGACAAAATGAGCAGTTCTTC. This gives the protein CASSALGGRQNEQFF.

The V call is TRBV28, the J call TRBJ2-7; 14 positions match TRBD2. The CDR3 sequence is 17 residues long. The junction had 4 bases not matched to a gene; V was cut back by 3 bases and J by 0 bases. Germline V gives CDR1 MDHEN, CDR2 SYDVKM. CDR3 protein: CASSFRLAGGISYEQYF. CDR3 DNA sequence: TGTGCCAGCAGTTTCAGACTAGCGGGAGGGATCTCCTACGAGCAGTACTTC.

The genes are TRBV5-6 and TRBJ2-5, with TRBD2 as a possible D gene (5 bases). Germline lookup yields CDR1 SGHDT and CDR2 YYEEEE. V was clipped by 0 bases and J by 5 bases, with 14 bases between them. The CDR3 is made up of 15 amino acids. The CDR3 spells CASSLVPVRGETQYF. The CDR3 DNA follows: TGTGCCAGCAGCTTGGTCCCCGTCCGCGGGGAGACCCAGTACTTC. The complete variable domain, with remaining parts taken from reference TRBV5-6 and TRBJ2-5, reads DAGVTQSPTHLIKTRGQQVTLRCSPKSGHDTVSWYQQALGQGPQFIFQYYEEEERQRGNFPDRFSGHQFPNYSSELNVNALLLGDSALYLCASSLVPVRGETQYFGPGTRLLVL.

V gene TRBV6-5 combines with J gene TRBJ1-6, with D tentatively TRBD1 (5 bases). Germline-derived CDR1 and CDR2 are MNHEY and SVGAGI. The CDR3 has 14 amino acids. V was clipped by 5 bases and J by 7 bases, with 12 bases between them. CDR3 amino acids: CASSAGAGNSPLHF. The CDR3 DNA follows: TGTGCCAGCAGTGCTGGGGCGGGAAATTCACCCCTCCACTTT.

CDR3 bases: TGTGCCAGCAGCCCGCCCGCTCAGGGGTACGAGCAGTACTTC. Its protein is CASSPPAQGYEQYF. The chain combines TRBV7-9 with TRBJ2-7; D possibly corresponds to TRBD1 (6 bases). The CDR3 totals 14 residues. Germline CDR1 is SEHNR and CDR2 is FQNEAQ (reference sequence). Trimming pared 5 bases from V and 4 bases from J, leaving 15 bases between.

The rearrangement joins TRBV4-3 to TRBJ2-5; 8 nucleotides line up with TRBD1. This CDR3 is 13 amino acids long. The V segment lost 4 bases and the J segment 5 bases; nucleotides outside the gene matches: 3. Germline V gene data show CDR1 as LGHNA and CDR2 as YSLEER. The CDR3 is CASSLWTGETQYF. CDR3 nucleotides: TGCGCCAGCAGCCTTTGGACAGGGGAGACCCAGTACTTC.

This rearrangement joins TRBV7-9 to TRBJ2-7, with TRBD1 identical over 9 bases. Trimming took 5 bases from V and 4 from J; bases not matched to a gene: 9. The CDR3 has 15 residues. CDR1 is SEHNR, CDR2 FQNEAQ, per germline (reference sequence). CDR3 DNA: TGTGCCAGCAGCCAGGGACAGGGAGTGAGGTACGAGCAGTACTTC. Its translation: CASSQGQGVRYEQYF.

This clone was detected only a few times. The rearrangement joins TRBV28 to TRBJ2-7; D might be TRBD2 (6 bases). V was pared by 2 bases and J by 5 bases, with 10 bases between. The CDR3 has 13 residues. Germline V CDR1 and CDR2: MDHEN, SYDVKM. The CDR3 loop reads CASSLTGDNEQYF. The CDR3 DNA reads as TGTGCCAGCAGTTTAACGGGAGACAACGAGCAGTACTTC.

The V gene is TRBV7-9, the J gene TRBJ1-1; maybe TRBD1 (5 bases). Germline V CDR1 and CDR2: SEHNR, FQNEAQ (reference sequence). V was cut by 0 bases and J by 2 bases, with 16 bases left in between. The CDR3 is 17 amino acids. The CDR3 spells CASSLAFDGGTNTEAFF. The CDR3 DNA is TGTGCCAGCAGCTTAGCTTTCGACGGGGGGACTAACACTGAAGCTTTCTTT.